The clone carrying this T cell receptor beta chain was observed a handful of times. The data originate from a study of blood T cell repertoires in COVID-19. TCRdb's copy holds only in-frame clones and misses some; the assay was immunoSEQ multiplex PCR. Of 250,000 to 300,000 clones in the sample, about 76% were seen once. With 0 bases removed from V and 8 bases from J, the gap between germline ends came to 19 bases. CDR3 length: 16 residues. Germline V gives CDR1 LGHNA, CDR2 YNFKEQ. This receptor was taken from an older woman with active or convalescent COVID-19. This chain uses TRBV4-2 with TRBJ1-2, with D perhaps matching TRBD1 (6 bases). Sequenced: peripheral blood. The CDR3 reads CASSQEVIRTVGGYTF. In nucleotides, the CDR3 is TGTGCCAGCAGCCAAGAGGTTATCAGGACAGTCGGAGGCTACACCTTC.